These 32 T cell receptor beta chains share one sample of origin, sequenced in a study of T-cell reconstitution after alpha-beta-depleted transplantation in children. Preparation of the TCRbeta library used unique molecular identifiers. One entry per CDR3 protein results from TCRdb running MiXCR on the PCR reads. The sample has under 250,000 distinct CDR3 sequences, 24% seen once. Source: PBMCs, mostly from graft donor cells, taken 360 days after TCRalphabeta/CD19-depleted stem cell transplant. These receptors were obtained from a female patient between 2 and 15 years old who had a stem cell transplant for congenital amegakaryocytic thrombocytopenia, so the T cells may come from the graft donor.

The sample holds a few counts of this clonotype. This chain uses TRBV4-3 with TRBJ2-2; the match to TRBD2 covers 9 bases. V was pared by 5 bases and J by 5 bases, with 18 bases of the junction left unmatched. Per the germline V gene, CDR1 is LGHNA and CDR2 is YSLEER. There are 19 residues in the CDR3. The CDR3 spells CASSANLIAGGPRTGELFF. CDR3 nucleotide sequence: TGCGCCAGCAGCGCAAACTTAATTGCGGGAGGGCCAAGGACCGGGGAGCTGTTTTTT.

This chain links TRBV7-2 with TRBJ2-5; TRBD2 aligns across 7 bases. CDR1 and CDR2 from the germline V gene are SGHTA and FQGNSA. The J segment lost 5 bases and the V segment lost 1 base, leaving 13 bases of the junction unmatched. This CDR3 region has 17 residues. CDR3 in amino acids: CASSLVVGGSLMETQYF. In nucleotides, the CDR3 is TGTGCCAGCAGCTTAGTCGTTGGCGGGAGTTTGATGGAGACCCAGTACTTC.

On this clonotype itself: A read error may be the cause here, since a much bigger clone is one base away. The genes are TRBV28 and TRBJ2-7, with D perhaps matching TRBD1 (6 bases). This CDR3 is built from 15 residues. CDR1 and CDR2 (germline): MDHEN, SYDVKM. The CDR3 bases are TGTGCCGGCAGTTCACCGGGGACACCAAACTACGAGCAGTACTTC. This translates into CAGSSPGTPNYEQYF.

This clonotype was counted once. The chain combines TRBV7-6 with TRBJ2-7; the D gene is possibly TRBD2 (6 bases). With 5 bases removed from V and 0 bases from J, the gap between germline ends came to 17 bases. Germline V gene lookup returns CDR1 SGHVS and CDR2 FNYEAQ. The CDR3 has 16 amino acids. Written as DNA, the CDR3 is TGTGCCAGCAGCCCGGGGGACGCCCGCTACTCCTACGAGCAGTACTTC. As protein: CASSPGDARYSYEQYF.

The chain is built from TRBV18 and TRBJ2-3; D call uncertain. The V gene lost 2 bases and the J gene lost 10 bases, with 13 bases spanning the gap. The CDR3 spans 13 residues. Germline values: CDR1 KGHSH, CDR2 LQKENI. The CDR3: CASSPDSTGPQYF. The CDR3 nucleotides read TGTGCCAGCTCACCAGATTCTACCGGTCCGCAGTATTTT.

The chain joins TRBV14 to TRBJ2-6, with D perhaps matching TRBD1 (6 bases). The CDR3 covers 16 residues. Germline CDR1 reads SGHDN; CDR2 reads FVKESK. With 3 bases removed from V and 0 bases from J, the gap between germline ends came to 9 bases. The CDR3 coding sequence is TGTGCCAGCAGCCAGGACAGATACTCTGGGGCCAACGTCCTGACTTTC. Protein product: CASSQDRYSGANVLTF.

This clonotype was counted a few times. This sequence joins TRBV12-3 or TRBV12-4 and TRBJ2-7, with TRBD1 matching 7 bases. The junction had 17 bases not matched to a gene; V was cut back by 6 bases and J by 9 bases. The CDR3 covers 15 residues. The CDR3 bases are TGTGCCAGCAGACACCGGGACAGCAGACTCCAAGGGCAGTACTTC. Its protein product is CASRHRDSRLQGQYF.

At least ten counts were recorded for this clonotype. The chain carries TRBV27 and TRBJ2-7; 10 bases line up with TRBD2. V lost 7 bases, J lost 6 bases, and 3 bases stayed unmatched. The CDR3 loop spans 12 amino acids. Germline lookup yields CDR1 MNHEY and CDR2 SMNVEV (reference sequence). CDR3 DNA sequence: TGTGCCAGCAAAGCGGGGGGGGTCGAGCAGTACTTC. As protein: CASKAGGVEQYF.

The chain has TRBV4-1 and TRBJ2-3; D is undetermined. The V end was cut by 1 base, the J end by 5 bases, with 16 bases between. The CDR3 spans 16 residues. Germline CDR1 is MGHRA and CDR2 is YSYEKL. The CDR3 here is CASSQVVRVDRDTQYF. CDR3 bases: TGCGCCAGCAGCCAAGTTGTACGGGTGGATCGAGATACGCAGTATTTT.

The chain recombines TRBV11-2 with TRBJ2-2, with D tentatively TRBD1 (6 bases). The CDR3 sequence is 15 residues long. V lost 5 bases and J 2 bases, leaving 12 bases between the germline ends. From germline, CDR1 is SGHAT and CDR2 FQNNGV. CDR3 sequence (DNA): TGTGCCAGCAGCGCAAACAGGGTTAACACCGGGGAGCTGTTTTTT. Translating gives CASSANRVNTGELFF.

This clonotype appeared a few times. The V gene is TRBV14, the J gene TRBJ2-3, with 7 bases aligning to TRBD1. Trimming removed 2 bases from V and 2 bases from J; junction bases left unmatched: 7. The CDR3 has 16 residues. Germline lookup yields CDR1 SGHDN and CDR2 FVKESK. DNA of the CDR3: TGTGCCAGCAGCCAACTTCCGGGACAGCTCACAGATACGCAGTATTTT. Amino acids: CASSQLPGQLTDTQYF.

The chain is built from TRBV12-3 or TRBV12-4 and TRBJ2-1; TRBD2 aligns across 7 bases. The CDR3 consists of 15 residues. The V and J ends lost 5 bases and 8 bases, in that order; junction bases with no gene match: 12. CDR3 sequence reads: CASSKTGLPGDEQFF. CDR3 DNA sequence: TGTGCCAGCAGTAAAACGGGACTACCTGGCGATGAGCAGTTCTTC.

This clonotype was counted only a few times. The J gene is TRBJ1-6, the V gene TRBV12-3 or TRBV12-4; 8 bases are a match to TRBD1. The CDR3 has 14 residues. The J segment lost 7 bases and the V segment lost 6 bases, leaving 5 bases of the junction unmatched. The CDR3 is CASRSGTGNSPLHF. Written as DNA, the CDR3 is TGTGCCAGCAGGTCCGGGACAGGCAATTCACCCCTCCACTTT.

The chain joins TRBV5-1 to TRBJ1-4; unclear D gene. V was trimmed by 0 bases and J by 0 bases, leaving 15 bases between them. This CDR3 comprises 18 residues. Looked up from germline, CDR1 is SGHRS and CDR2 is YFSETQ. The CDR3 protein is CASSLGGRQPATNEKLFF. The CDR3 DNA reads TGCGCCAGCAGCTTGGGTGGGAGGCAGCCCGCAACTAATGAAAAACTGTTTTTT.

V is TRBV7-2 and J is TRBJ2-7, with 8 bases matching TRBD1. CDR3 size: 14 residues. V lost 5 bases, J lost 4 bases, and 7 bases stayed unmatched. Looked up from germline, CDR1 is SGHTA and CDR2 is FQGNSA. For the CDR3, the DNA is TGTGCCAGCAGCACAGCAGGGGGCAAATACGAGCAGTACTTC. Translated: CASSTAGGKYEQYF.

The rearrangement links TRBV20-1 to TRBJ1-1; no clear D. CDR3 length: 14 residues. Germline values: CDR1 DFQATT, CDR2 SNEGSKA (reference sequence). Trimming pared 4 bases from V and 0 bases from J, leaving 12 bases between. Written as DNA, the CDR3 is TGCAGTGCTAAAACCGGGAGATTGAACACTGAAGCTTTCTTT. Translated, it gives CSAKTGRLNTEAFF.

In this sample, this clonotype turned up a few times. The chain joins TRBV29-1 to TRBJ2-5; D call uncertain. The V gene lost 7 bases and the J gene lost 1 base, with 10 bases spanning the gap. The CDR3 spans 12 residues. CDR1 is SQVTM, CDR2 ANQGSEA, per germline. CDR3 DNA sequence: TGCAGCGCTGACAACCTCCAAGAGACCCAGTACTTC. The encoded protein is CSADNLQETQYF.

This rearrangement joins TRBV21-1 to TRBJ1-5; TRBD1 is the table's D call and was not checked against the DNA. TRBV21-1 is designated a pseudogene. The length of the CDR3 is 17 residues. CDR3 sequence: CASSKAPPVQGAQPQHF. The CDR3 DNA reads TGTGCCAGCAGCAAAGCTCCGCCCGTACAGGGGGCACAGCCCCAGCATTTT.

Many counts were recorded for this clonotype. The V and J genes are TRBV12-3 or TRBV12-4 and TRBJ2-5; 8 bases align to TRBD2. The CDR3 runs 14 residues. The V gene end was trimmed by 5 bases and the J gene end by 1 base; junction bases not matched to a gene: 3. The CDR3 region is CASSISGIQETQYF. CDR3 in DNA: TGTGCCAGCAGTATTAGCGGGATCCAAGAGACCCAGTACTTC.

Only a few counts were recorded for this clonotype. The V call is TRBV30, the J call TRBJ2-3, with 11 nucleotides matching TRBD2. The CDR3 is 16 residues long. Germline lookup yields CDR1 GTSNPN and CDR2 SVGIG (reference sequence). Trimming removed 7 bases from V and 2 bases from J; junction bases left unmatched: 11. The CDR3 DNA sequence: TGTGCCTACCAACGGGCTAGCGGGGGGTTCACAGATACGCAGTATTTT. Protein: CAYQRASGGFTDTQYF.

The CDR3 protein is CASSGISSYNSPLHF. The CDR3 bases are TGTGCCAGCAGTGGAATAAGCTCCTATAATTCACCCCTCCACTTT. The chain employs TRBV2 and TRBJ1-6; D not certain. The germline V gene has CDR1 SNHLY and CDR2 FYNNEI. The V end was cut by 4 bases, the J end by 0 bases, with 7 bases between. The CDR3 has 15 amino acids. The full variable domain, with the rest looked up from reference TRBV2 and TRBJ1-6, is EPEVTQTPSHQVTQMGQEVILRCVPISNHLYFYWYRQILGQKVEFLVSFYNNEISEKSEIFDDQFSVERPDGSNFTLKIRSTKLEDSAMYFCASSGISSYNSPLHFGNGTRLTVT.

This clonotype has just a few counts. The rearrangement uses TRBV18 and TRBJ1-5; TRBD1 agrees at 8 bases. The V and J ends lost 2 bases and 5 bases, in that order; junction bases with no gene match: 8. CDR3 length equals 16 residues. CDR1 and CDR2 (germline): KGHSH, LQKENI. In DNA, the CDR3 is TGTGCCAGCTCACCAAACCGCCAGGGGGCCGATCAGCCCCAGCATTTT. Its protein product is CASSPNRQGADQPQHF.

This clonotype was found many times. The CDR3 bases are TGTGCCAGCAGCTTGTCAGCCCTTCAGACTGAAGCTTTCTTT. This gives the protein CASSLSALQTEAFF. The chain couples TRBV5-4 to TRBJ1-1; D uncertain. Trimming removed 1 base from V and 5 bases from J, with 12 bases in between. Germline V gene sequence: CDR1 SGHNT, CDR2 YYREEE (reference sequence). The CDR3 totals 14 residues.

The genes are TRBV27 and TRBJ2-5; D is uncertain. V shed 5 bases and J shed 5 bases, with 18 bases lying between them. Germline assignment: CDR1 MNHEY and CDR2 SMNVEV (reference sequence). This CDR3 has 15 residues. In DNA, the CDR3 is TGTGCCAGCAGTACCGTTGTGGGATACGGCGAGACCCAGTACTTC. This gives the protein CASSTVVGYGETQYF.

There are many counts of this clonotype. The rearrangement joins TRBV4-1 to TRBJ2-1; D gene ambiguous. The V end lost 3 bases, the J end lost 0 bases, and 9 bases lay between the germline ends. Germline values: CDR1 MGHRA, CDR2 YSYEKL. This CDR3 has 15 amino acids. The CDR3 coding sequence is TGCGCCAGCAGCCAGGAAGGAATCTCCTACAATGAGCAGTTCTTC. As protein: CASSQEGISYNEQFF.

The CDR3 DNA reads as TGTGCCATCAGTGAGGGACAGTACAATGAGCAGTTCTTC. Translating it yields CAISEGQYNEQFF. The chain employs TRBV10-3 and TRBJ2-1; D is possibly TRBD1 (6 bases). CDR1 and CDR2 (germline): ENHRY, SYGVKD. V gave up 2 bases and J gave up 4 bases, with 6 bases separating them. The CDR3 runs 13 residues.

This clonotype was counted ten times or more. The V call is TRBV12-3 or TRBV12-4, the J call TRBJ2-2; D is unclear. Trimming took off 4 bases at V and 0 bases at J, with 6 bases between the two ends. The CDR3 spans 14 residues. The CDR3 is CASSYPTNTGELFF. Here the CDR3 DNA reads TGTGCCAGCAGTTACCCCACGAACACCGGGGAGCTGTTTTTT.

The table lists this clonotype with a few counts. The chain links TRBV4-2 to TRBJ1-1; D remains ambiguous. The CDR3 covers 17 residues. V was pared by 1 base and J by 7 bases, with 22 bases between. Germline CDR1 LGHNA, CDR2 YNFKEQ. The CDR3, as DNA: TGTGCCAGCAGCCAAGTGCCTATAATTGTTGGTTTAAATGAAGCTTTCTTT. Translating it yields CASSQVPIIVGLNEAFF.

This clonotype was detected a few times. This chain joins TRBV7-9 and TRBJ2-7, with TRBD2 as a possible D gene (6 bases). V was pared by 5 bases and J by 5 bases, with 16 bases between. Germline values: CDR1 SEHNR, CDR2 FQNEAQ (reference sequence). The CDR3 spans 14 residues. The CDR3 is CASSPWGDFHEQYF. In DNA form, the CDR3 reads TGTGCCAGCAGCCCCTGGGGGGATTTCCACGAGCAGTACTTC.

In this sample, this clonotype turned up a few times. The V call is TRBV29-1, the J call TRBJ2-1; D is perhaps TRBD2 (6 bases). Germline loops: CDR1 SQVTM, CDR2 ANQGSEA. V lost 6 bases to trimming and J lost 4 bases, with 13 bases between them. CDR3 length: 13 amino acids. Here the CDR3 DNA reads TGCAGCGTGGTCCCGGGACTTTACAATGAGCAGTTCTTC. Translating gives CSVVPGLYNEQFF.

V gene TRBV7-9 combines with J gene TRBJ2-1, with 11 bases aligning to TRBD2. V trimming: 5 bases; J trimming: 9 bases; junction bases outside the gene matches: 9. There are 15 residues in the CDR3. From germline, CDR1 is SEHNR and CDR2 FQNEAQ (reference sequence). The CDR3 is CASSGSGRAVGEQFF. The CDR3 coding sequence is TGTGCCAGCAGCGGTAGCGGGAGGGCCGTGGGTGAGCAGTTCTTC.

The chain links TRBV20-1 to TRBJ2-3; 8 positions agree with TRBD2. Germline values: CDR1 DFQATT, CDR2 SNEGSKA (reference sequence). The CDR3 is made up of 15 amino acids. V shed 6 bases, J shed 5 bases, and the junction held 13 bases outside the gene matches. CDR3 sequence reads: CSATLPGGPGDTQYF. As DNA, the CDR3 is TGCAGTGCCACCCTACCGGGAGGGCCCGGAGATACGCAGTATTTT.